The 23 T cell receptor beta chains below were found in one sample sequenced in a study of shared clonotypes between healthy human individuals. The protocol was immunoSEQ multiplex PCR, while the TCRdb copy is restricted to in-frame clones and leaves out a portion. Of approximately 480,000 clones in the sample, 75% to 80% were seen once. Sequencing was carried out using PBMCs. The receptor set was obtained from a woman between 40 and 55 years old in good health. Some clones in this sample may be carry-over from other donors' samples.

The sample holds many counts of this clone. The chain employs TRBV30 and TRBJ2-6; D remains unclear. This CDR3 has 14 amino acids. V lost 1 base and J lost 0, with 4 bases in between. From germline, CDR1 is GTSNPN and CDR2 SVGIG (reference sequence). CDR3 coding DNA: TGTGCCTGGAGTGAGGGCTCTGGGGCCAACGTCCTGACTTTC. This encodes CAWSEGSGANVLTF.

At least ten counts were recorded for this clone. V usage is TRBV29-1 and J usage is TRBJ1-1, with 7 bases identical to TRBD1. CDR1 SQVTM and CDR2 ANQGSEA come from the germline V gene. The CDR3 runs to 15 residues. V lost 4 bases, J lost 0 bases, and 8 bases stayed unmatched. DNA for the CDR3: TGCAGCGTTGGGGCATACAGGGGCATGAACACTGAAGCTTTCTTT. Translated: CSVGAYRGMNTEAFF.

The rearrangement uses TRBV27 and TRBJ1-1; D uncertain. V lost 6 bases and J 6 bases, leaving 11 bases between the germline ends. The CDR3 is 12 residues long. Per germline, CDR1 MNHEY and CDR2 SMNVEV (reference sequence). The CDR3 nucleotides read TGTGCCAGCAGCACGTTTCTTTCTGAAGCTTTCTTT. This encodes CASSTFLSEAFF.

In its sample, this clone was seen a few times. The chain has TRBV6-1 and TRBJ1-5; TRBD1 agrees at 10 bases. The CDR3 spans 13 residues. Trimming removed 3 bases from V and 10 bases from J; junction bases left unmatched: 3. Germline V CDR1 and CDR2: MNHNS, SASEGT. The CDR3 is CASSEGQGIPQHF. The CDR3 DNA sequence: TGTGCCAGCAGTGAGGGACAGGGGATACCCCAGCATTTT.

The chain is built from TRBV4-3 and TRBJ1-2, with 7 bases identical to TRBD1. The V gene end was trimmed by 1 base and the J gene end by 6 bases; junction bases not matched to a gene: 8. The CDR3 extends over 15 amino acids. The germline gives CDR1 LGHNA, CDR2 YSLEER. CDR3 in DNA: TGCGCCAGCAGCCAAGTCCGCACAGGGGAGAATGGCTACACCTTC. Residues: CASSQVRTGENGYTF.

The genes are TRBV11-3 and TRBJ2-2; 7 nucleotides match TRBD1. The CDR3 is 14 amino acids. The V gene end was trimmed by 4 bases and the J gene end by 6 bases; junction bases not matched to a gene: 5. In germline, CDR1 is SGHNT, CDR2 YENEEA. CDR3 amino acids: CASSSQTGPGELFF. As DNA, the CDR3 is TGTGCCAGCAGCTCCCAGACAGGGCCCGGGGAGCTGTTTTTT.

The rearrangement links TRBV9 to TRBJ2-7; a possible D gene is TRBD2 (5 bases). The germline gives CDR1 SGDLS, CDR2 YYNGEE. Trimming took 0 bases from V and 0 from J, leaving 13 bases between them. The CDR3 length is 16 residues. The CDR3 DNA is TGTGCCAGCAGCGTAGGGTCTGCGGGCCTCTCCTACGAGCAGTACTTC. It translates to CASSVGSAGLSYEQYF.

The count of this clone is one. The chain links TRBV27 to TRBJ1-1; D perhaps matches TRBD1 (5 bases). CDR1 is MNHEY, CDR2 SMNVEV, per germline (reference sequence). V shed 3 bases and J shed 5 bases, with 16 bases lying between them. The CDR3 covers 15 residues. CDR3 amino acids: CASSFLAGMGTEAFF. The CDR3 DNA reads TGTGCCAGCAGTTTCCTCGCAGGGATGGGGACTGAAGCTTTCTTT.

This chain joins TRBV5-4 and TRBJ2-1; 16 nucleotides agree with TRBD2. This CDR3 comprises 19 residues. Germline V CDR1 and CDR2: SGHNT, YYREEE (reference sequence). Unmatched junction bases numbered 12, after V lost 4 bases and J lost 5 bases. The CDR3 DNA reads TGTGCCAGCAGCCCCGGGACTAGCGGGGGGGGTTGGGTGGACAATGAGCAGTTCTTC. As protein: CASSPGTSGGGWVDNEQFF.

The chain combines TRBV7-2 with TRBJ2-3; perhaps TRBD1 as D (6 bases). This CDR3 comprises 14 residues. V was trimmed by 5 bases and J by 4 bases, leaving 13 bases between them. Germline CDR1 is SGHTA and CDR2 is FQGNSA. CDR3: CASSRGGPADTQYF. CDR3 nucleotide sequence: TGTGCCAGCAGCCGAGGGGGTCCGGCAGATACGCAGTATTTT.

J is TRBJ2-3 and V is TRBV2; D gene ambiguous. The germline gives CDR1 SNHLY, CDR2 FYNNEI. The CDR3 spans 14 residues. V lost 6 bases and J lost 4, with 14 bases in between. CDR3 sequence: CASSAGRQADTQYF. The CDR3 coding sequence is TGTGCCAGCAGCGCAGGACGGCAGGCAGATACGCAGTATTTT.

For this clone: Distinct nucleotide sequences in the sample also encode this CDR3. The chain has TRBV5-1 and TRBJ1-2; D is unresolved. Germline lookup yields CDR1 SGHRS and CDR2 YFSETQ. The CDR3 spans 13 residues. The V gene lost 4 bases and the J gene lost 3 bases, with 10 bases spanning the gap. For the CDR3, the DNA is TGCGCCAGCAGCCTATCGGGTGACTATGGCTACACCTTC. It translates to CASSLSGDYGYTF.

This sequence joins TRBV7-6 and TRBJ1-1; 8 bases line up with TRBD1. After removal of 5 bases from V and 1 base from J, the junction contained 6 bases not matched to a gene. The CDR3 length is 15 residues. Per the germline V gene, CDR1 is SGHVS and CDR2 is FNYEAQ. This chain's CDR3 is CASSPWTGRNTEAFF. CDR3 nucleotide sequence: TGTGCCAGCAGCCCTTGGACAGGGAGGAACACTGAAGCTTTCTTT.

This clone has just one count. The V gene is TRBV7-3, the J gene TRBJ2-5; D is unclear. The CDR3 runs to 13 residues. The ends were cut back, 1 base at V and 5 bases at J, with 8 bases in the middle. CDR1 and CDR2 (germline): SGHTA, FQGTGA. DNA of the CDR3: TGTGCCAGCAGCTTAATTGCCCTGGAGACCCAGTACTTC. This sequence encodes CASSLIALETQYF.

The gene calls are TRBV6-1 and TRBJ2-7; D is undetermined. Per germline, CDR1 MNHNS and CDR2 SASEGT. The CDR3 spans 12 residues. V lost 2 bases to trimming and J lost 6 bases, with 8 bases between them. CDR3 coding DNA: TGTGCCAGCAGTGAATCCACGCTCGAGCAGTACTTC. Its translation is CASSESTLEQYF.

V is TRBV5-1 and J is TRBJ2-7; 9 bases line up with TRBD1. The germline CDR1 and CDR2 sequences are SGHRS and YFSETQ. The CDR3 sequence is 14 residues long. V was pared by 4 bases and J by 6 bases, with 8 bases of the junction left unmatched. CDR3 bases: TGCGCCAGCAGCCCCGGGACAGGGTGGGGCGAGCAGTACTTC. Translating it yields CASSPGTGWGEQYF.

The chain is built from TRBV6-5 and TRBJ2-7; maybe TRBD1 (6 bases). The germline V gene has CDR1 MNHEY and CDR2 SVGAGI. V gave up 2 bases and J gave up 1 base, with 12 bases separating them. The CDR3 is 15 amino acids. The CDR3 protein is CASSYGQGSSYEQYF. The CDR3 bases are TGTGCCAGCAGTTACGGCCAGGGGAGTTCCTACGAGCAGTACTTC.

The V call is TRBV6-5, the J call TRBJ2-2; tentatively, D is TRBD1 (6 bases). Deletions cut 8 bases from V and 0 bases from J, with 10 bases between. The CDR3 is made up of 14 amino acids. Germline-derived CDR1 and CDR2 are MNHEY and SVGAGI. CDR3 residues: CASRRDTNTGELFF. The CDR3 DNA is TGTGCCAGCCGCCGGGACACGAACACCGGGGAGCTGTTTTTT.

The gene calls are TRBV29-1 and TRBJ1-1, with 8 bases fitting TRBD1. The CDR3 has 14 residues. V lost 7 bases, J lost 4 bases, and 11 bases stayed unmatched. Germline loops: CDR1 SQVTM, CDR2 ANQGSEA. CDR3 sequence (DNA): TGCAGCGCGAGGGCAGGGGGCGCATCCACTGAAGCTTTCTTT. This gives the protein CSARAGGASTEAFF.

J is TRBJ2-2 and V is TRBV6-5, with no clear D. The CDR3 contains 13 residues. V lost 6 bases and J lost 8, with 13 bases in between. Germline V lookup: CDR1 MNHEY, CDR2 SVGAGI. The chain's CDR3 is CASSLTRTGELFF. The CDR3 bases are TGTGCCAGCAGCCTTACAAGGACGGGGGAGCTGTTTTTT.

The chain combines TRBV13 with TRBJ2-1, with TRBD1 matching 10 bases. The CDR3 contains 16 residues. V was clipped by 5 bases and J by 0 bases; unmatched bases: 4. Germline loops: CDR1 PRHDT, CDR2 FYEKMQ (reference sequence). The CDR3 bases are TGTGCCAGCAGCCCCAGGACAGGGGGCTCCTACAATGAGCAGTTCTTC. Its translation: CASSPRTGGSYNEQFF.

Worth noting for this clone: Other DNA sequences from this sample encode an identical CDR3 as well. The rearrangement joins TRBV7-6 to TRBJ2-5; D ambiguous. Trimming took off 5 bases at V and 5 bases at J, with 6 bases between the two ends. Germline values: CDR1 SGHVS, CDR2 FNYEAQ. This CDR3 is 11 amino acids long. The CDR3 here is CASSLQETQYF. The CDR3 DNA follows: TGTGCCAGCAGCCTACAGGAGACCCAGTACTTC.

V usage is TRBV10-3 and J usage is TRBJ1-4, with 9 bases fitting TRBD1. The CDR3 runs 15 residues. Per germline, CDR1 ENHRY and CDR2 SYGVKD. The junction had 2 bases not matched to a gene; V was cut back by 2 bases and J by 4 bases. CDR3 region: CAISEGTGLNEKLFF. The DNA of the CDR3 is TGTGCCATCAGTGAGGGGACAGGGCTTAATGAAAAACTGTTTTTT.